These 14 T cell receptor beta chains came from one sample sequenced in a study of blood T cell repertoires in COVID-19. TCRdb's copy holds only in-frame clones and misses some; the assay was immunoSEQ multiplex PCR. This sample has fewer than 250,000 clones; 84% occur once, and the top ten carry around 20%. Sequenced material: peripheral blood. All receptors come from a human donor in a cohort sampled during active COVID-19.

CDR3 sequence: CASSPRGHSYEQYF. In DNA form, the CDR3 reads TGTGCCAGCTCACCGCGGGGGCACTCCTACGAGCAGTACTTC. V and J are TRBV18 and TRBJ2-7, with D perhaps matching TRBD2 (7 bases). CDR3 length: 14 residues. Trimming shortened V by 3 bases and J by 0 bases, and 9 bases separated the two germline ends. CDR1 and CDR2 (germline): KGHSH, LQKENI.

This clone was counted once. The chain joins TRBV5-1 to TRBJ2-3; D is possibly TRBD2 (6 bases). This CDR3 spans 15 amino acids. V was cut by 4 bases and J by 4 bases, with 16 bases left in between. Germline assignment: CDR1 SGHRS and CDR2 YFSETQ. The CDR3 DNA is TGCGCCAGCAGCCCGGGACTTTTTTTCTCAGATACGCAGTATTTT. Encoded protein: CASSPGLFFSDTQYF.

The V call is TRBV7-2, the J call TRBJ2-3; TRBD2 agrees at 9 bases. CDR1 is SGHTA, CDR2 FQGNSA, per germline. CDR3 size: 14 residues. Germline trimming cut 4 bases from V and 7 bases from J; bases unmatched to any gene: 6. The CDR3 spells CASSSIAGVNTQYF. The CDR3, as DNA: TGTGCCAGCAGCTCGATAGCGGGAGTGAATACGCAGTATTTT.

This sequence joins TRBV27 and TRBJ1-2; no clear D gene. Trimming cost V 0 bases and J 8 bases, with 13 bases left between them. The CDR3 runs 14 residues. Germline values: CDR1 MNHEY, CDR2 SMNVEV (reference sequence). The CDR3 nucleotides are TGTGCCAGCAGTTTATCCCCCCGGGTAGAGGGCTACACCTTC. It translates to CASSLSPRVEGYTF.

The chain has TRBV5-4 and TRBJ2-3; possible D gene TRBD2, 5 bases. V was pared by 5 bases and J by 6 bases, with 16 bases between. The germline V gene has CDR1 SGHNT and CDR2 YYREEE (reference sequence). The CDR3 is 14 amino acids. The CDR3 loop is CASSQTWEMDTQYF. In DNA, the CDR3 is TGTGCCAGCAGTCAGACTTGGGAGATGGATACGCAGTATTTT.

In DNA form, the CDR3 reads TGTGCCAGCTCAAAGGGGACTAGCGGAGACTACGAGCAGTACTTC. Translated: CASSKGTSGDYEQYF. J is TRBJ2-7 and V is TRBV18, with 11 bases lining up with TRBD2. Germline V gene lookup returns CDR1 KGHSH and CDR2 LQKENI. There are 15 residues in the CDR3. V gave up 5 bases and J gave up 3 bases; unmatched junction bases: 6.

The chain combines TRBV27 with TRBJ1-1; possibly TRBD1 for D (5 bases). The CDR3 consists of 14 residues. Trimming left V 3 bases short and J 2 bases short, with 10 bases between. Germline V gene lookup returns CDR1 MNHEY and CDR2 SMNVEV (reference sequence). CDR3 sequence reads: CASSFNQGNTEAFF. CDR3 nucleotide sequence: TGTGCCAGCAGTTTTAACCAGGGTAACACTGAAGCTTTCTTT.

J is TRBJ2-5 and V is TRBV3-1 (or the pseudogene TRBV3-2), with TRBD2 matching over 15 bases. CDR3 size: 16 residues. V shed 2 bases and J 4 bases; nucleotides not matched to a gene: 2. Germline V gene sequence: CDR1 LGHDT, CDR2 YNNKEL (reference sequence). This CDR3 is CASSQTGLAGGETQYF. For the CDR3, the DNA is TGTGCCAGCAGCCAAACGGGACTAGCGGGGGGAGAGACCCAGTACTTC.

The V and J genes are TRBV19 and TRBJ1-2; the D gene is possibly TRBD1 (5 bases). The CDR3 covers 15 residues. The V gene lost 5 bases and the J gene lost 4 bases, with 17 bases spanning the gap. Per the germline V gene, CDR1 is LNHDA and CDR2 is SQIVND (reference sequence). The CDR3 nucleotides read TGTGCCAGTAGTTTTATCAGCAGGGCAGGCTATGGCTACACCTTC. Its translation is CASSFISRAGYGYTF.

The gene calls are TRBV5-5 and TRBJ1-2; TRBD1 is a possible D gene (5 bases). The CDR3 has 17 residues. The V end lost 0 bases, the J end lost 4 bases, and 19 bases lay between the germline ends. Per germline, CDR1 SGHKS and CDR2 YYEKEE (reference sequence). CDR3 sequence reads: CASSLAPHRLRGYGYTF. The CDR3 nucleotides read TGTGCCAGCAGCTTGGCCCCACACAGGCTCCGCGGCTATGGCTACACCTTC.

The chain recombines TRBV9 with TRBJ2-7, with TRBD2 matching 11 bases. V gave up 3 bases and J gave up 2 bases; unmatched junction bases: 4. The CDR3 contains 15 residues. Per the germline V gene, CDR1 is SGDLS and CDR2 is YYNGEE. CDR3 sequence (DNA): TGTGCCAGCAGCGCGGGACTAGCGGCGGCCTACGAGCAGTACTTC. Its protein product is CASSAGLAAAYEQYF.

CDR3 nucleotides: TGTGCCAGCAGTGAGACCGGGGGGGATCAGCCCCAGCATTTT. It codes for CASSETGGDQPQHF. This sequence joins TRBV6-6 and TRBJ1-5; the D gene is possibly TRBD1 (5 bases). The germline CDR1 and CDR2 sequences are MNHNY and SVGAGI (reference sequence). With 5 bases removed from V and 5 bases from J, the gap between germline ends came to 13 bases. CDR3 length: 14 residues.

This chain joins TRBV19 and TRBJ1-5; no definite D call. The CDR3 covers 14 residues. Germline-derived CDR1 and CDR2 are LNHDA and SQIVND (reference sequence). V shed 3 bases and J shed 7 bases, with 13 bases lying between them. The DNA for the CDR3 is TGTGCCAGTAGTATTATCGGGGTCGGGCAGCCCCAGCATTTT. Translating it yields CASSIIGVGQPQHF.

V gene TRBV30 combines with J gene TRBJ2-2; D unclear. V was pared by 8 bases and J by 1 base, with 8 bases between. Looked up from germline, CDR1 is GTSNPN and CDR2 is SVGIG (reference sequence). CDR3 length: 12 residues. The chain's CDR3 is CASQQNTGELFF. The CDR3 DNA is TGTGCCAGTCAACAGAACACCGGGGAGCTGTTTTTT.